A single sample is the source of the 25 T cell receptor beta chains below, sequenced in a study of blood T cell repertoires in COVID-19. Repertoires were generated with immunoSEQ multiplex PCR, while TCRdb's copy carries only in-frame clones and drops some. The sample holds more than 150,000 clones, roughly four fifths seen once. The source material was peripheral blood. The receptors stem from an elderly woman with COVID-19, enrolled during active disease.

CDR3 bases: TGTGCCAGCTCCCTTGGACAGTCTAACTATGGCTACACCTTC. Residues: CASSLGQSNYGYTF. The chain joins TRBV18 to TRBJ1-2; D is perhaps TRBD1 (6 bases). This CDR3 has 14 amino acids. V lost 6 bases and J 0 bases, leaving 11 bases between the germline ends. From germline, CDR1 is KGHSH and CDR2 LQKENI. Filled out from reference TRBV18 and TRBJ1-2, the complete variable domain reads NAGVMQNPRHLVRRRGQEARLRCSPMKGHSHVYWYRQLPEEGLKFMVYLQKENIIDESGMPKERFSAEFPKEGPSILRIQQVVRGDSAAYFCASSLGQSNYGYTFGSGTRLTVV.

As for this clone: This may arise from a read error, as a much more abundant clone is one base away. V is TRBV11-3 and J is TRBJ2-7; D is undetermined. Trimming left V 3 bases short and J 1 base short, with 7 bases between. CDR3 length: 13 amino acids. CDR1 is SGHNT, CDR2 YENEEA, per germline. CDR3 coding DNA: TGTGCCAGCAGCTTGGGCAGTTCCTACGAGCAGTACTTC. This gives the protein CASSLGSSYEQYF.

The chain is built from TRBV2 and TRBJ2-3, with 8 nucleotides matching TRBD1. Germline V gene lookup returns CDR1 SNHLY and CDR2 FYNNEI. V lost 4 bases, J lost 3 bases, and 3 bases stayed unmatched. This CDR3 is built from 14 residues. The CDR3 DNA reads as TGTGCCAGCAGTGGGACAGGGCGGACAGATACGCAGTATTTT. It codes for CASSGTGRTDTQYF.

This clone was picked up one time. The gene calls are TRBV6-4 and TRBJ1-2; the match to TRBD1 covers 7 bases. The germline V gene has CDR1 MRHNA and CDR2 SNTAGT. CDR3 length equals 16 residues. The trim removed 4 bases at V and 8 bases at J, leaving 16 bases unmatched. CDR3 sequence: CASSATRQGQGGGYTF. The CDR3 region has the DNA TGTGCCAGCAGTGCTACCCGACAGGGCCAGGGTGGAGGCTACACCTTC.

This clone was seen repeatedly, ten times or more. This chain links TRBV27 with TRBJ2-2; the match to TRBD2 covers 10 bases. The length of the CDR3 is 15 residues. The trim removed 5 bases at V and 3 bases at J, leaving 3 bases unmatched. The V gene's germline CDR1 is MNHEY and CDR2 SMNVEV (reference sequence). CDR3 residues: CASSIAGGYTGELFF. The CDR3 nucleotides are TGTGCCAGCAGTATAGCGGGAGGTTACACCGGGGAGCTGTTTTTT.

The rearrangement links TRBV4-1 to TRBJ2-7; 14 nucleotides match TRBD2. V lost 1 base and J lost 5; bases outside the gene matches: 10. CDR1 is MGHRA and CDR2 is YSYEKL in the germline V gene. CDR3 length: 18 residues. CDR3 in DNA: TGCGCCAGCAGCCAAGGACTGACTAGCGGGAGGGTAGGCGACGAGCAGTACTTC. Protein: CASSQGLTSGRVGDEQYF.

The chain has TRBV5-1 and TRBJ1-5, with D possibly being TRBD1 (6 bases). Trimming removed 4 bases at V and 0 bases at J, with 11 bases between. Germline V gene lookup returns CDR1 SGHRS and CDR2 YFSETQ. The CDR3 runs 15 residues. CDR3 in DNA: TGCGCCAGCAGCCCGACAGGAGATAGCAATCAGCCCCAGCATTTT. Encoded protein: CASSPTGDSNQPQHF.

V gene TRBV6-6 combines with J gene TRBJ2-7, with 9 bases matching TRBD2. This CDR3 has 15 amino acids. Germline assignment: CDR1 MNHNY and CDR2 SVGAGI (reference sequence). V shed 5 bases and J 2 bases; nucleotides not matched to a gene: 7. The CDR3 loop reads CASSTGLARPYEQYF. The CDR3 nucleotides are TGTGCCAGCAGTACCGGACTAGCGAGACCCTACGAGCAGTACTTC.

CDR3 amino acids: CAISESFRGQSEYF. In nucleotides, the CDR3 is TGTGCCATCAGTGAGTCGTTCCGGGGACAGTCCGAGTACTTC. The chain recombines TRBV10-3 with TRBJ2-5; 7 bases are a match to TRBD1. The CDR3 has 14 amino acids. Germline trimming cut 0 bases from V and 12 bases from J; bases unmatched to any gene: 10. CDR1 and CDR2 from the germline V gene are ENHRY and SYGVKD.

This clone was found once. V is TRBV6-5 and J is TRBJ2-5; 11 bases map to TRBD2. This CDR3 has 14 residues. Germline V gene sequence: CDR1 MNHEY, CDR2 SVGAGI. The CDR3 region has the DNA TGTGCGCTAGGGGTAGCGGGAGGGCAAGAGACCCAGTACTTC. Amino acid sequence: CALGVAGGQETQYF.

The V gene is TRBV2, the J gene TRBJ2-4, with 10 bases aligning to TRBD1. With 6 bases clipped from V and 3 bases from J, the junction kept 2 bases outside the gene matches. There are 14 residues in the CDR3. Germline V gene sequence: CDR1 SNHLY, CDR2 FYNNEI. Here the CDR3 reads CASRDRGGKNIQYF. The CDR3 coding sequence is TGTGCCAGCAGGGACAGGGGGGGCAAAAACATTCAGTACTTC.

This chain joins TRBV29-1 and TRBJ1-5, with D possibly being TRBD1 (6 bases). V was pared by 4 bases and J by 5 bases, with 9 bases between. The germline V gene encodes CDR1 SQVTM and CDR2 ANQGSEA. CDR3 size: 12 residues. CDR3 residues: CSVGGGDQPQHF. In DNA, the CDR3 is TGCAGCGTTGGGGGGGGCGATCAGCCCCAGCATTTT.

The chain combines TRBV2 with TRBJ2-1; 7 positions match TRBD2. The CDR3 covers 18 residues. The ends lost 8 bases at V and 6 bases at J; junction bases unmatched: 22. Germline CDR1 reads SNHLY; CDR2 reads FYNNEI. The CDR3 sequence: CASPLGASGTPAINEQFF. CDR3 nucleotide sequence: TGTGCCAGCCCGCTTGGGGCTAGCGGAACCCCCGCTATCAATGAGCAGTTCTTC.

This clone was observed a few times. The chain uses TRBV5-1 and TRBJ1-1; D gene ambiguous. The CDR3 runs to 15 residues. Per germline, CDR1 SGHRS and CDR2 YFSETQ. Trimming shortened V by 0 bases and J by 11 bases, and 20 bases separated the two germline ends. Here the CDR3 reads CASSLAEEATKKAFF. DNA of the CDR3: TGCGCCAGCAGCTTGGCCGAAGAGGCAACAAAGAAGGCTTTCTTT.

The rearrangement joins TRBV7-9 to TRBJ2-7; 7 bases match TRBD1. CDR1 SEHNR and CDR2 FQNEAQ come from the germline V gene (reference sequence). The trim removed 5 bases at V and 5 bases at J, leaving 3 bases unmatched. This CDR3 contains 12 residues. The chain's CDR3 is CASSPTGHEQYF. Written as DNA, the CDR3 is TGTGCCAGCAGCCCGACAGGGCACGAGCAGTACTTC.

The chain links TRBV7-2 to TRBJ2-1, with 8 bases identical to TRBD1. This CDR3 comprises 15 residues. The V segment lost 5 bases and the J segment 2 bases; nucleotides outside the gene matches: 5. CDR1 is SGHTA, CDR2 FQGNSA, per germline. CDR3 residues: CASSPWTGTYNEQFF. CDR3 DNA: TGTGCCAGCAGCCCGTGGACAGGGACCTACAATGAGCAGTTCTTC.

V and J are TRBV7-9 and TRBJ2-7, with a possible D match to TRBD1 (6 bases). The germline CDR1 and CDR2 sequences are SEHNR and FQNEAQ (reference sequence). The V gene lost 5 bases and the J gene lost 6 bases, with 23 bases spanning the gap. The CDR3 has 16 amino acids. CDR3 coding DNA: TGTGCCAGCAGCCCAAAGTCCGATGGAGCAGGGGTCGAGCAGTACTTC. As protein: CASSPKSDGAGVEQYF.

This clone has more than one count but fewer than ten. The chain employs TRBV2 and TRBJ1-5, with no clear D. The germline V gene has CDR1 SNHLY and CDR2 FYNNEI. This CDR3 is 14 amino acids long. Trimming stripped 4 bases from V and 1 base from J, with 8 bases between. CDR3 sequence: CASSVVSSNQPQHF. The CDR3 DNA reads TGTGCCAGCAGTGTAGTTAGCAGCAATCAGCCCCAGCATTTT. Filled out from reference TRBV2 and TRBJ1-5, the complete variable domain reads EPEVTQTPSHQVTQMGQEVILRCVPISNHLYFYWYRQILGQKVEFLVSFYNNEISEKSEIFDDQFSVERPDGSNFTLKIRSTKLEDSAMYFCASSVVSSNQPQHFGDGTRLSIL.

The chain combines TRBV27 with TRBJ2-1; 9 bases are shared with TRBD2. Trimming removed 0 bases from V and 8 bases from J; junction bases left unmatched: 5. This CDR3 region has 15 residues. Germline CDR1 is MNHEY and CDR2 is SMNVEV (reference sequence). The CDR3 DNA reads as TGTGCCAGCAGTTTATCGGCTTGGACTAGCGATGAGCAGTTCTTC. Translating it yields CASSLSAWTSDEQFF.

The chain recombines TRBV15 with TRBJ2-1; 12 bases line up with TRBD2. The V gene end was trimmed by 0 bases and the J gene end by 7 bases; junction bases not matched to a gene: 1. Germline CDR1 is LNHNV and CDR2 is YYDKDF (reference sequence). The CDR3 covers 15 residues. CDR3 amino acids: CATSRDLAGGNEQFF. CDR3 sequence (DNA): TGTGCCACCAGCAGAGATCTAGCGGGGGGGAATGAGCAGTTCTTC.

The rearrangement joins TRBV5-1 to TRBJ2-5; 7 bases align to TRBD2. The CDR3 contains 14 residues. Per the germline V gene, CDR1 is SGHRS and CDR2 is YFSETQ. The trim removed 6 bases at V and 2 bases at J, leaving 7 bases unmatched. CDR3 nucleotides: TGCGCCAGCAAGCCGGGAGGTCGGCAAGAGACCCAGTACTTC. As protein: CASKPGGRQETQYF.

The chain has TRBV19 and TRBJ1-6, with D perhaps TRBD1 (6 bases). The CDR3 consists of 15 residues. The germline gives CDR1 LNHDA, CDR2 SQIVND (reference sequence). Trimming shortened V by 3 bases and J by 6 bases, and 12 bases separated the two germline ends. The CDR3 protein is CASSIWVRGNSPLHF. DNA for the CDR3: TGTGCCAGTAGTATTTGGGTCAGGGGTAATTCACCCCTCCACTTT.

This chain connects TRBV19 to TRBJ1-1, with D perhaps TRBD1 (6 bases). V was trimmed by 1 base and J by 8 bases, leaving 14 bases between them. Germline CDR1 reads LNHDA; CDR2 reads SQIVND (reference sequence). This CDR3 spans 14 amino acids. CDR3 sequence: CASSIGVRGSEAFF. DNA of the CDR3: TGTGCCAGTAGTATAGGGGTCAGGGGCTCCGAAGCTTTCTTT.

This chain uses TRBV3-1 (or the pseudogene TRBV3-2) with TRBJ2-7; TRBD2 might be the D (5 bases). CDR1 is LGHDT and CDR2 is YNNKEL in the germline V gene (reference sequence). This CDR3 is 13 amino acids long. V lost 1 base, J lost 4 bases, and 8 bases lay in between. The CDR3 is CASSQAGGYEQYF. Written as DNA, the CDR3 is TGTGCCAGCAGCCAAGCCGGAGGATACGAGCAGTACTTC.

This rearrangement joins TRBV10-2 to TRBJ1-2, with TRBD1 matching 9 bases. This CDR3 region has 13 residues. Germline loops: CDR1 WSHSY, CDR2 SAAADI. J was trimmed by 3 bases and V by 8 bases; bases with no gene match: 4. CDR3 residues: CASGTGTYYGYTF. The DNA for the CDR3 is TGCGCCAGCGGGACAGGGACCTACTATGGCTACACCTTC.